The next 32 T cell receptor beta chains were all read from a single sample in a study of shared clonotypes between healthy human individuals. TCRdb's copy holds only in-frame clones and misses some; the assay was immunoSEQ multiplex PCR. The sample records fewer than 1.8 million clones, 97% to 99% being singletons. The sequenced sample was naive CD4+ T cells sorted from blood. Described subset: CD45RA+ positively selected. Receptors were obtained from a young man in good health.

On this clone: This specimen includes other DNA sequences encoding the same CDR3. The chain is built from TRBV10-3 and TRBJ2-7, with no clear D. The ends were cut back, 7 bases at V and 0 bases at J, with 7 bases in the middle. The CDR3 runs 12 residues. Germline V CDR1 and CDR2: ENHRY, SYGVKD. Written as DNA, the CDR3 is TGTGCCATCACCGATAGCTCCTACGAGCAGTACTTC. This sequence encodes CAITDSSYEQYF.

This clone showed up just once. The chain is built from TRBV18 and TRBJ1-4; D is possibly TRBD1 (5 bases). The length of the CDR3 is 13 residues. Trimming removed 4 bases at V and 8 bases at J, with 11 bases between. CDR1 is KGHSH, CDR2 LQKENI, per germline. CDR3 in amino acids: CASSLGVREKLFF. The CDR3 DNA reads as TGTGCCAGCTCACTGGGGGTTCGAGAAAAACTGTTTTTT.

The chain carries TRBV7-2 and TRBJ2-1; 7 bases are a match to TRBD1. V lost 5 bases to trimming and J lost 0 bases; unmatched junction nucleotides: 7. Germline V lookup: CDR1 SGHTA, CDR2 FQGNSA. The CDR3 length is 16 residues. As DNA, the CDR3 is TGTGCCAGCAGCCTGGGACAGCCTAGCTCCTACAATGAGCAGTTCTTC. This sequence encodes CASSLGQPSSYNEQFF.

This clone was detected only once. V is TRBV5-1 and J is TRBJ2-5; D uncertain. CDR1 and CDR2 from the germline V gene are SGHRS and YFSETQ. CDR3 length equals 13 residues. The germline V and J ends were trimmed by 0 bases and 5 bases, with 8 bases remaining between them. The CDR3 DNA reads TGCGCCAGCAGCTTGGATAGATGGGAGACCCAGTACTTC. Encoded protein: CASSLDRWETQYF.

The chain couples TRBV4-1 to TRBJ1-4; D gene unclear. The V gene lost 1 base and the J gene lost 4 bases, with 7 bases spanning the gap. CDR1 and CDR2 (germline): MGHRA, YSYEKL. The CDR3 contains 14 residues. The DNA for the CDR3 is TGCGCCAGCAGCCAAGGGGCCGTTAATGAAAAACTGTTTTTT. Translated: CASSQGAVNEKLFF.

The rearrangement uses TRBV28 and TRBJ2-3, with 12 positions matching TRBD2. The junction had 13 bases not matched to a gene; V was cut back by 7 bases and J by 2 bases. Germline V CDR1 and CDR2: MDHEN, SYDVKM. This CDR3 spans 18 amino acids. CDR3 DNA sequence: TGTGCCAGCACTTACGGACTAGCGGGGACTAAGCACACAGATACGCAGTATTTT. Translation: CASTYGLAGTKHTDTQYF. The full variable domain, rest sourced from reference TRBV28 and TRBJ2-3, is DVKVTQSSRYLVKRTGEKVFLECVQDMDHENMFWYRQDPGLGLRLIYFSYDVKMKEKGDIPEGYSVSREKKERFSLILESASTNQTSMYLCASTYGLAGTKHTDTQYFGPGTRLTVL.

This rearrangement joins TRBV28 to TRBJ2-7; D remains unclear. V was pared by 5 bases and J by 0 bases, with 23 bases between. Germline V lookup: CDR1 MDHEN, CDR2 SYDVKM. The CDR3 length is 18 residues. This CDR3 reads CASSPAGRSFSSSYEQYF. CDR3 DNA sequence: TGTGCCAGCAGTCCAGCTGGAAGGAGCTTCTCGAGCTCCTACGAGCAGTACTTC.

The chain carries TRBV19 and TRBJ2-2, with TRBD1 matching over 7 bases. J was trimmed by 7 bases and V by 5 bases; bases with no gene match: 7. The CDR3 spans 14 residues. CDR1 and CDR2 from the germline V gene are LNHDA and SQIVND (reference sequence). CDR3 residues: CASSETGSIGELFF. CDR3 nucleotides: TGTGCCAGTAGTGAGACAGGGTCTATCGGGGAGCTGTTTTTT.

The rearrangement joins TRBV9 to TRBJ2-7; TRBD2 might be the D (6 bases). This CDR3 region has 16 residues. The V gene lost 0 bases and the J gene lost 6 bases, with 19 bases spanning the gap. Per the germline V gene, CDR1 is SGDLS and CDR2 is YYNGEE. CDR3 sequence reads: CASSVDPGTSEGEQYF. In DNA form, the CDR3 reads TGTGCCAGCAGCGTAGACCCCGGGACCTCGGAGGGCGAGCAGTACTTC. Looking up the rest from reference TRBV9 and TRBJ2-7 gives the full variable domain: DSGVTQTPKHLITATGQRVTLRCSPRSGDLSVYWYQQSLDQGLQFLIQYYNGEERAKGNILERFSAQQFPDLHSELNLSSLELGDSALYFCASSVDPGTSEGEQYFGPGTRLTVT.

This chain connects TRBV6-5 to TRBJ2-1, with D uncertain. CDR3 length: 14 amino acids. Germline V lookup: CDR1 MNHEY, CDR2 SVGAGI. V shed 0 bases and J shed 8 bases, with 11 bases lying between them. The CDR3 DNA reads as TGTGCCAGCAGTTACTCCCTCATGAGAGATGAGCAGTTCTTC. Translation: CASSYSLMRDEQFF.

The rearrangement links TRBV5-1 to TRBJ2-5, with 11 bases lining up with TRBD2. There are 18 residues in the CDR3. The trim removed 0 bases at V and 5 bases at J, leaving 12 bases unmatched. Looked up from germline, CDR1 is SGHRS and CDR2 is YFSETQ. In DNA form, the CDR3 reads TGCGCCAGCAGCTTGGGGGATAGCGGGAGGGCCTTTACGGAGACCCAGTACTTC. Protein: CASSLGDSGRAFTETQYF.

This sequence joins TRBV9 and TRBJ2-7, with D uncertain. Germline CDR1 and CDR2: SGDLS and YYNGEE. This CDR3 contains 13 residues. V lost 3 bases to trimming and J lost 2 bases, with 9 bases between them. CDR3 protein: CASSGGLTYEQYF. The CDR3 DNA follows: TGTGCCAGCAGCGGTGGATTGACCTACGAGCAGTACTTC.

On this clone itself: Other nucleotide sequences in the sample specify the same CDR3. The chain joins TRBV4-3 to TRBJ1-1, with 11 bases fitting TRBD1. V lost 0 bases and J lost 5; bases outside the gene matches: 2. Per the germline V gene, CDR1 is LGHNA and CDR2 is YSLEER. CDR3 length: 15 residues. This chain's CDR3 is CASSQDGTGGTEAFF. CDR3 nucleotides: TGCGCCAGCAGCCAAGATGGGACAGGGGGGACTGAAGCTTTCTTT.

The V call is TRBV7-9, the J call TRBJ2-1; D tentatively fits TRBD1 or TRBD2 (5 bases each). V lost 0 bases and J lost 3, with 12 bases in between. CDR1 is SEHNR, CDR2 FQNEAQ, per germline (reference sequence). There are 16 residues in the CDR3. The CDR3 is CASSLAGTMIYNEQFF. In nucleotides, the CDR3 is TGTGCCAGCAGCTTAGCCGGGACGATGATCTACAATGAGCAGTTCTTC.

The genes are TRBV29-1 and TRBJ1-1; the D is unclear. The germline V gene encodes CDR1 SQVTM and CDR2 ANQGSEA. V was trimmed by 1 base and J by 1 base, leaving 13 bases between them. This CDR3 region has 15 residues. The CDR3 DNA follows: TGCAGCGTTGAAGCGAGTTGGAGTTGGAACACTGAAGCTTTCTTT. Its translation: CSVEASWSWNTEAFF.

The chain links TRBV2 to TRBJ1-5, with D uncertain. Germline CDR1 reads SNHLY; CDR2 reads FYNNEI. The CDR3 has 13 residues. Trimming stripped 3 bases from V and 5 bases from J, with 8 bases between. CDR3 nucleotides: TGTGCCAGCAGTGATCCCGGGGATCAGCCCCAGCATTTT. This translates into CASSDPGDQPQHF.

V and J are TRBV7-8 and TRBJ2-1; D perhaps matches TRBD1 (5 bases). Deletions cut 2 bases from V and 10 bases from J, with 15 bases between. The germline V gene has CDR1 SGHVS and CDR2 FQNEAQ. The CDR3 totals 14 residues. DNA for the CDR3: TGTGCCAGCAGCTTAAGTGAGATAGCAGGGGAGCAGTTCTTC. It yields the protein CASSLSEIAGEQFF.

The chain employs TRBV10-3 and TRBJ2-5, with D possibly being TRBD2 (6 bases). Trimming pared 6 bases from V and 2 bases from J, leaving 10 bases between. This CDR3 spans 13 amino acids. Germline V lookup: CDR1 ENHRY, CDR2 SYGVKD. The CDR3 reads CAIREGPQETQYF. As DNA, the CDR3 is TGTGCCATCAGGGAGGGCCCGCAAGAGACCCAGTACTTC.

This chain uses TRBV28 with TRBJ2-1; D is undetermined. The CDR3 sequence is 11 residues long. CDR1 is MDHEN and CDR2 is SYDVKM in the germline V gene. Trimming took 5 bases from V and 7 from J, leaving 6 bases between them. The CDR3 bases are TGTGCCAGCAGTGTAAGGAATGAGCAGTTCTTC. Amino acids: CASSVRNEQFF.

This clone was counted a single time. CDR3 coding DNA: TGTGCCACCAGCGCGGCAGGGAGGGTCTACGAGCAGTACTTC. Translation: CATSAAGRVYEQYF. V is TRBV15 and J is TRBJ2-7; 7 bases match TRBD2. CDR1 LNHNV and CDR2 YYDKDF come from the germline V gene (reference sequence). Losses at the gene ends were 5 bases for V and 3 bases for J; bases not matched to a gene: 7. There are 14 residues in the CDR3.

The V and J genes are TRBV28 and TRBJ2-7, with 10 bases fitting TRBD1. The CDR3 is made up of 16 amino acids. CDR1 and CDR2 from the germline V gene are MDHEN and SYDVKM. J lost 3 bases, V lost 8 bases, and 13 bases had no gene match. CDR3 sequence (DNA): TGTGCCAGCTCGGGACAGGGGAAGAAGTTTTACTACGAGCAGTACTTC. It is translated as CASSGQGKKFYYEQYF.

This clone showed up just once. This chain links TRBV5-1 with TRBJ1-2; 9 bases are a match to TRBD1. The CDR3 contains 16 residues. Looked up from germline, CDR1 is SGHRS and CDR2 is YFSETQ. V dropped 0 bases and J dropped 6; count of bases not matched to a gene: 9. The CDR3, as DNA: TGCGCCAGCAGCTTGGGATTTGGGGACAGGGAGAATGGCTACACCTTC. Protein product: CASSLGFGDRENGYTF.

The rearrangement links TRBV5-1 to TRBJ2-3, with 9 bases fitting TRBD1. J was trimmed by 2 bases and V by 0 bases; bases with no gene match: 1. This CDR3 has 15 residues. Germline CDR1 is SGHRS and CDR2 is YFSETQ. This CDR3 reads CASSLGQGDTDTQYF. The CDR3 DNA is TGCGCCAGCAGCTTGGGACAGGGGGACACAGATACGCAGTATTTT. The variable domain in full, completed from reference TRBV5-1 and TRBJ2-3, reads KAGVTQTPRYLIKTRGQQVTLSCSPISGHRSVSWYQQTPGQGLQFLFEYFSETQRNKGNFPGRFSGRQFSNSRSEMNVSTLELGDSALYLCASSLGQGDTDTQYFGPGTRLTVL.

The J gene is TRBJ1-5, the V gene TRBV5-5; unclear D gene. CDR3 size: 15 residues. CDR1 and CDR2 from the germline V gene are SGHKS and YYEKEE (reference sequence). Trimming shortened V by 0 bases and J by 6 bases, and 13 bases separated the two germline ends. The CDR3 nucleotides read TGTGCCAGCAGCTTGGCCGGGGAATTGATTCAGCCCCAGCATTTT. It codes for CASSLAGELIQPQHF.

V usage is TRBV18 and J usage is TRBJ1-1; maybe TRBD1 (5 bases). Germline V lookup: CDR1 KGHSH, CDR2 LQKENI. Trimming pared 3 bases from V and 11 bases from J, leaving 13 bases between. This CDR3 contains 12 residues. CDR3 sequence: CASSPGAVGAFF. CDR3 nucleotides: TGTGCCAGCTCACCTGGGGCAGTAGGGGCTTTCTTT.

This chain uses TRBV6-1 with TRBJ2-7, with D unclear. In germline, CDR1 is MNHNS, CDR2 SASEGT. The V end lost 2 bases, the J end lost 4 bases, and 12 bases lay between the germline ends. CDR3 length: 14 residues. CDR3 in DNA: TGTGCCAGCAGTGAATTGAGAGAATTGTACGAGCAGTACTTC. It encodes CASSELRELYEQYF.

The chain uses TRBV21-1 and TRBJ1-1. TRBV21-1 is designated a pseudogene. The CDR3 has 18 residues. The CDR3 protein is CASSKDVLEGCSITEAFF. The DNA of the CDR3 is TGTGCCAGCAGCAAAGACGTTCTTGAAGGGTGTAGTATCACTGAAGCTTTCTTT.

As concerns this clone: In the same sample, other DNA sequences code for this CDR3. The J gene is TRBJ2-7, the V gene TRBV28, with D maybe TRBD1 (6 bases). Trimming removed 2 bases at V and 2 bases at J, with 10 bases between. Per the germline V gene, CDR1 is MDHEN and CDR2 is SYDVKM. The CDR3 loop spans 14 amino acids. DNA for the CDR3: TGTGCCAGCAGTTTAGTAGGGGGTACCTACGAGCAGTACTTC. Residues: CASSLVGGTYEQYF.

This chain joins TRBV5-1 and TRBJ2-1; a possible D gene is TRBD1 (6 bases). Germline V CDR1 and CDR2: SGHRS, YFSETQ. CDR3 length equals 15 residues. V lost 0 bases and J 3 bases, leaving 10 bases between the germline ends. DNA for the CDR3: TGCGCCAGCAGCTTGGTGTCAGGGGTCTACAATGAGCAGTTCTTC. Translated: CASSLVSGVYNEQFF.

The chain combines TRBV29-1 with TRBJ2-7; TRBD1 or TRBD2 may be the D gene (6 bases each). CDR3 length equals 15 residues. The germline V gene has CDR1 SQVTM and CDR2 ANQGSEA. V gave up 0 bases and J gave up 3 bases, with 15 bases separating them. The CDR3 DNA is TGCAGCGTTGAAGATATGGGTCGGGGGCTCTACGAGCAGTACTTC. Protein: CSVEDMGRGLYEQYF.

Remarks on this clone: The sample holds other DNA sequences that translate to the same CDR3. The genes are TRBV5-1 and TRBJ1-1, with D perhaps matching TRBD1 (5 bases). Trimming removed 4 bases from V and 0 bases from J, with 10 bases in between. Germline V gene lookup returns CDR1 SGHRS and CDR2 YFSETQ. This CDR3 region has 14 residues. The CDR3 DNA follows: TGCGCCAGCAGCACGGGGACGGTGAACACTGAAGCTTTCTTT. It is translated as CASSTGTVNTEAFF.

The chain combines TRBV28 with TRBJ2-7; D gene ambiguous. The germline V gene encodes CDR1 MDHEN and CDR2 SYDVKM. The CDR3 loop spans 18 amino acids. Trimming left V 1 base short and J 3 bases short, with 22 bases between. The CDR3 nucleotides read TGTGCCAGCAGTTTATTATATGGGAACACACCTTACTACTACGAGCAGTACTTC. Amino acids: CASSLLYGNTPYYYEQYF.